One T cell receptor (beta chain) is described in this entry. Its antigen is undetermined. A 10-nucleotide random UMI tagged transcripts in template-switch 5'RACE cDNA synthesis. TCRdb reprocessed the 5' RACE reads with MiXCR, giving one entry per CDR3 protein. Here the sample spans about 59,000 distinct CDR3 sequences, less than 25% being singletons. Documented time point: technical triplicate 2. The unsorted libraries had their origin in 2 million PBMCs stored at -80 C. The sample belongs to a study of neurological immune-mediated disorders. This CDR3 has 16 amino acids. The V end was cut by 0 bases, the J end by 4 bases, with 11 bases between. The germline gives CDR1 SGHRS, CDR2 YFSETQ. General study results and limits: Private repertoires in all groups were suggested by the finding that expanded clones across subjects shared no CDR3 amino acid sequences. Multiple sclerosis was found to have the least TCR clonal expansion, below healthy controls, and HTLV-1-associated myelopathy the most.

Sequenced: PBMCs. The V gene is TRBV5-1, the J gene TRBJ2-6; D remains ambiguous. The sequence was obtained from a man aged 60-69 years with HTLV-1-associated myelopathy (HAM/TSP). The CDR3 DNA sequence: TGCGCCAGCAGCTTGGACCCCCTTCGGGGGGCCAACGTCCTGACTTTC. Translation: CASSLDPLRGANVLTF.